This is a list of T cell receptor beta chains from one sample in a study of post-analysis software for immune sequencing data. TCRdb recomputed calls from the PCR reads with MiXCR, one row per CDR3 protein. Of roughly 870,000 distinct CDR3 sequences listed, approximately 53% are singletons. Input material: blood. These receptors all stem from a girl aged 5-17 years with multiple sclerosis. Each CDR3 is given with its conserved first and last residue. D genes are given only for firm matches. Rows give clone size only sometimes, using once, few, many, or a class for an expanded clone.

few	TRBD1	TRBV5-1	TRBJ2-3	TGCGCCAGCAGCTTGCGGACAGGTCCGACAGATACGCAGTATTTT	CASSLRTGPTDTQYF
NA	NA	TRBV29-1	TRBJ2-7	TGCAGCGTTGGTGGGACCCTTACCTACGAGCAGTACTTC	CSVGGTLTYEQYF
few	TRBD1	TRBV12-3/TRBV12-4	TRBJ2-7	TGTGCCAGCAGCCAGCAGACAGGGGCCTACGAGCAGTACTTC	CASSQQTGAYEQYF
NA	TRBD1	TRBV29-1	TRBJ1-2	TGCAGCGTTGCGGACAGGGGGAATTGGGTTCACTATGGCTACACCTTC	CSVADRGNWVHYGYTF
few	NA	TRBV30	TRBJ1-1	TGTGCCTGGAGCCAGGGGTTCCCTGAAGCTTTCTTT	CAWSQGFPEAFF
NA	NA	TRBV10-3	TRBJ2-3	TGTGCCATCAGTGAGGGCAGGCACTGGACAGATACGCAGTATTTT	CAISEGRHWTDTQYF
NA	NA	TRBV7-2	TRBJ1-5	TGTGCCAGCAGCTCGCCGACAGATAGCAATCAGCCCCAGCATTTT	CASSSPTDSNQPQHF
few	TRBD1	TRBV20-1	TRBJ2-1	TGCAGTGCTAGAGGCGCAGGACAGGGGGCTTATGAGCAGTTCTTC	CSARGAGQGAYEQFF
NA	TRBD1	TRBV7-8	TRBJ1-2	TGTGCCAGCAGCTCCGGACAGGGGAAGGTCTATGGCTACACCTTC	CASSSGQGKVYGYTF
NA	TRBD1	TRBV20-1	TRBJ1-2	TGCAGTGCGGGGACAGCAAACTATGGCTACACCTTC	CSAGTANYGYTF
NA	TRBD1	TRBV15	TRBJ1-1	TGTGCCACCAGCTCCAGCGACAGGGGAGGTGAAGCTTTCTTT	CATSSSDRGGEAFF
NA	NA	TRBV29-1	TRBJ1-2	TGCAGCGTTGAATTGCTTAACTATGGCTACACCTTC	CSVELLNYGYTF
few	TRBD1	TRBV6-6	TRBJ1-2	TGTGCCAGCAGTTACCGGACAGGCGGGAACTATGGCTACACCTTC	CASSYRTGGNYGYTF
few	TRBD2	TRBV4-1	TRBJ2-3	TGCGCCAGCAGCCCGGGACTAGACCAGTATTTT	CASSPGLDQYF
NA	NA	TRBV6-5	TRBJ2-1	TGTGCCAGCTCCAGACGGTTCTCCTACAATGAGCAGTTCTTC	CASSRRFSYNEQFF
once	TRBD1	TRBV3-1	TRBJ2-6	TGTGCCAGCAGCCAACATTTGACAGGGGCCTCTGGGGCCAACGTCCTGACTTTC	CASSQHLTGASGANVLTF
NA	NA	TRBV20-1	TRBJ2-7	TGCAGTGCTAGACGGGCTACAGGGAAGTCCTACGAGCAGTACTTC	CSARRATGKSYEQYF
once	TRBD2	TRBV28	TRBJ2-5	TGTGCCAGCAGTTCACCTAGCGGGAGGCGACTGGAGACCCAGTACTTC	CASSSPSGRRLETQYF
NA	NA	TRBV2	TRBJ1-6	TGTGCCAGCAAAACCTGGGACGGCAATTCACCTCTCCACTTT	CASKTWDGNSPLHF
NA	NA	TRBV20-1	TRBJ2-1	TGCAGTGCTAAACGCTACAATGAGCAGTTCTTC	CSAKRYNEQFF
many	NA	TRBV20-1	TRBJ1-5	TGCAGTGCTAGGTCTGGGGGTGGCAATCAGCCCCAGCATTTT	CSARSGGGNQPQHF
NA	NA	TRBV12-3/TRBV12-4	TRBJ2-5	TGTGCCAGCAGTTTAGGACTAGGACAAGAGACCCAGTACTTC	CASSLGLGQETQYF
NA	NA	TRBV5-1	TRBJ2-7	TGCGCCAGCAGCTTGGGCGACTCATGGGGGCTATCCTACGAGCAGTACTTC	CASSLGDSWGLSYEQYF
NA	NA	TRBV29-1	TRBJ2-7	TGCAGCGCTTACAAGACAGGCTACGAGCAGTACTTC	CSAYKTGYEQYF
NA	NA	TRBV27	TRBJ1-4	TGTGCCAGCAGTTTATGGGGTTTGTCAACTAATGAAAAACTGTTTTTT	CASSLWGLSTNEKLFF
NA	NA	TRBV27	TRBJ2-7	TGTGCCAGCAGGGTTCGGGGCCGCTCCTACGAGCAGTACTTC	CASRVRGRSYEQYF
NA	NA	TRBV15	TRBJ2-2	TGTGCCACCCGTCAGGGCCGGAACACCGGGGAGCTGTTTTTT	CATRQGRNTGELFF
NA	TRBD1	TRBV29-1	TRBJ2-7	TGCAGCGTTTTACCGGGACAGGGGGTATACGAGCAGTACTTC	CSVLPGQGVYEQYF
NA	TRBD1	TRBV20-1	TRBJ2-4	TGCAGTGCTAGAAAAAACAGGGGCGCCAAAAACATTCAGTACTTC	CSARKNRGAKNIQYF
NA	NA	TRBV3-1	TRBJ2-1	TGTGCCAGCAGCCAAGGAGCTAGCCGCCCCTACAATGAGCAGTTCTTC	CASSQGASRPYNEQFF
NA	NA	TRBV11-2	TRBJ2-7	TGTGCCAGCAGCTTAGAGGGACTCCTCCGGAGCTCCTACGAGCAGTACTTC	CASSLEGLLRSSYEQYF
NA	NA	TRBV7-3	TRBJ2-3	TGTGCCAGCAGCTTAACTGGGGCGGGAACCACAGATACGCAGTATTTT	CASSLTGAGTTDTQYF
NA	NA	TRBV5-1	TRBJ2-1	TGCGCCAGCAGCTTGTCACCGGGGGCTAATGAGCAGTTCTTC	CASSLSPGANEQFF
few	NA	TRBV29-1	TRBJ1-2	TGCAGCGTTGCGGCAAGCTATGGCTACACCTTC	CSVAASYGYTF
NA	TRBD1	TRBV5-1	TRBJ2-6	TGCGCCAGCAGCTTGCAGGGGGCGCTTCCTGGGGCCAACGTCCTGACTTTC	CASSLQGALPGANVLTF
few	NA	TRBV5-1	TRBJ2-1	TGCGCCAGCAGCTTGTGGGCTAGCGAAACCCACAATGAGCAGTTCTTC	CASSLWASETHNEQFF
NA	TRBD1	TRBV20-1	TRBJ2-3	TGCAGTGCTAGAGACCGGGACAGGGAAGTTGTAGATACGCAGTATTTT	CSARDRDREVVDTQYF
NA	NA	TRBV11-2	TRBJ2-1	TGTGCCAGCAGCTTAGAACGGACAAATGAGCAGTTCTTC	CASSLERTNEQFF
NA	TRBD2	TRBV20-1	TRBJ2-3	TGCAGTGTCCGGACTAGCGGAGCTAGCACAGATACGCAGTATTTT	CSVRTSGASTDTQYF
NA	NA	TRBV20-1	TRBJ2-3	TGCAGTGCTGCGTCCTCGCGTGGGGCGACAGATACGCAGTATTTT	CSAASSRGATDTQYF
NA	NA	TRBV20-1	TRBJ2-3	TGCAGTACAAGACTAAGCACAGATACGCAGTATTTT	CSTRLSTDTQYF
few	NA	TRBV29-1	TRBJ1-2	TGCAGCGTTGATCCAGGGTGGGGGGGTAACTATGGCTACACCTTC	CSVDPGWGGNYGYTF
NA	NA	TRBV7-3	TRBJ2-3	TGTGCCAGCAGCCCCGGGACCCTCGAAGATACGCAGTATTTT	CASSPGTLEDTQYF
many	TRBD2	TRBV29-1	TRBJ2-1	TGCAGCGTTGAACTAGCGGGAGCCTACAATGAGCAGTTCTTC	CSVELAGAYNEQFF
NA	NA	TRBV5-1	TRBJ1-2	TGCGCCAGCAGCTTGGGTCAACCCCCTAACTATGGCTACACCTTC	CASSLGQPPNYGYTF
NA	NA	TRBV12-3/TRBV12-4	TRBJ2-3	TGTGCCAGCAGTCGCGCCCTGCAAGGCCCAGATACGCAGTATTTT	CASSRALQGPDTQYF
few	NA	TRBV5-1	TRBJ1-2	TGCGCCAGCAGCTTGGGGGGGCCAAGCTATGGCTACACCTTC	CASSLGGPSYGYTF
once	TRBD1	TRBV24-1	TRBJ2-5	TGTGCCACCAGTGAGGGGACAGGGGAGACCCAGTACTTC	CATSEGTGETQYF
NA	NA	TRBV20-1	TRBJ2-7	TGCAGTGCTAGCAGAGCACTAGCCTACGAGCAGTACTTC	CSASRALAYEQYF
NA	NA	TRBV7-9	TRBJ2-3	TGTGCCAGCAGCTTATCCGTCGGGGCAGATACGCAGTATTTT	CASSLSVGADTQYF
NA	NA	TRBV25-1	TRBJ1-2	TGTGCCAGCAGTGATACCAGGGGCTATGGCTACACCTTC	CASSDTRGYGYTF
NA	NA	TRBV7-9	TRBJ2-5	TGTGCCAGCAGCTTAAGGGCACCAACACGTCAAGAGACCCAGTACTTC	CASSLRAPTRQETQYF
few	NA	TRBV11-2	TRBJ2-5	TGTGCCAGCAGTCACTGGTCGGACTATCAGACCCAGTACTTC	CASSHWSDYQTQYF
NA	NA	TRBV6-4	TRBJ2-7	TGTGCCAGCGGGGCCAGTGGGGGATACGAGCAGTACTTC	CASGASGGYEQYF
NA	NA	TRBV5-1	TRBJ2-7	TGCGCCAGCACCTCGGCAGGTTACGAGCAGTACTTC	CASTSAGYEQYF
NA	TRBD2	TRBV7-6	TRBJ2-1	TGTGCCAGCAGCTTACTGAAGCGGGAGTACAATGAGCAGTTCTTC	CASSLLKREYNEQFF
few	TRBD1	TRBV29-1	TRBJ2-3	TGCAGCACGAGAGGGACCCGGGACAGGGAGTCAGATACGCAGTATTTT	CSTRGTRDRESDTQYF
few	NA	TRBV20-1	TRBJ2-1	TGCAGTGCTAGAGATTCAGGTGCCGGGTTCGATGAGCAGTTCTTC	CSARDSGAGFDEQFF